This T cell receptor (beta chain) was sequenced during a study of T cells in Graves' hyperthyroidism and ophthalmopathy. Per germline, CDR1 ENHRY and CDR2 SYGVKD. The CDR3 extends over 14 amino acids. Remarks on this clonotype: A read error may produce the germline difference seen at one junction end.

The source material, RNA transcripts, was used to amplify TCR beta CDR3 regions. When the TCR CDR3 underwent first-round RT-PCR, the HTBI primer set was used. MiXCR, applied by TCRdb to the multiplex PCR reads, yields one record per CDR3 protein. The sample yields more than 500,000 distinct CDR3 sequences, roughly 50% seen once. Uncontrolled infection, other autoimmune disease, pregnancy or lactation barred patients from enrollment. The receptor was isolated from an adult woman with Graves' disease, either hyperthyroidism or ophthalmopathy (not recorded which). The sequenced sample was peripheral blood or thyroid tissue (not recorded which). The rearrangement joins TRBV10-3 to TRBJ2-2, with a possible D match to TRBD2 (5 bases). In DNA form, the CDR3 reads TGTGCCATCAGTGCTGCCGGGAAGGTCGGGGAGCTGCTTTTT. Amino acid sequence: CAISAAGKVGELLF.